These 2 T cell receptor beta chains originate from one sample sequenced in a study of T-cell memory formation after mild COVID-19. Each CDR3 protein gets one entry after TCRdb re-called the 5' RACE reads with MiXCR. The data show approximately 150,000 distinct CDR3 sequences, 19% seen once. The sequenced sample was PBMCs or a T cell subset sorted from them (not recorded which). The origin of the receptors is an adult woman who had mild COVID-19 (a few samples of this study predate the infection). Cell type and time point are not known.

The chain carries TRBV24-1 and TRBJ1-2; no definite D call. In germline, CDR1 is KGHDR, CDR2 SFDVKD. Trimming pared 4 bases from V and 4 bases from J, leaving 6 bases between. CDR3 length equals 12 residues. This chain's CDR3 is CATSEGSYGYTF. In DNA, the CDR3 is TGTGCCACCAGTGAAGGAAGCTATGGCTACACCTTC.

The sample holds a few counts of this clonotype. The chain carries TRBV7-8 and TRBJ2-7; 11 bases map to TRBD1. CDR3 length: 15 residues. V shed 5 bases and J 3 bases; nucleotides not matched to a gene: 6. From germline, CDR1 is SGHVS and CDR2 FQNEAQ. This chain's CDR3 is CASSPRTGGLYEQYF. In nucleotides, the CDR3 is TGTGCCAGCAGCCCCCGGACAGGGGGCCTCTACGAGCAGTACTTC.